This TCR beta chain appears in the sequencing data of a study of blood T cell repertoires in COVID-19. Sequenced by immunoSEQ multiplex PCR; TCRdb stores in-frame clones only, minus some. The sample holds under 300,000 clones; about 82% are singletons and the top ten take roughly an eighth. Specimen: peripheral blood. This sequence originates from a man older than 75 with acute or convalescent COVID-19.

CDR3 DNA: TGTGCCAGCAGTGCATACAGGAGCTCCTATAATTCACCCCTCCACTTT. Translating gives CASSAYRSSYNSPLHF. This chain links TRBV28 with TRBJ1-6, with D maybe TRBD1 (5 bases). Per the germline V gene, CDR1 is MDHEN and CDR2 is SYDVKM. The CDR3 extends over 16 amino acids. The germline V and J ends were trimmed by 5 bases and 0 bases, with 11 bases remaining between them.